Shown below are 32 T cell receptor beta chains from a single sample sequenced in a study of shared clonotypes between healthy human individuals. Naive CD8 cells lacked CD45RO, underwent positive selection for CCR7 and left out terminally differentiated effector memory CD45RA+ cells. Clones were read by immunoSEQ multiplex PCR, and TCRdb kept only the in-frame ones, dropping some. This sample has roughly 590,000 clones; roughly 95% occur once, and the top ten carry around 0.097%. Material: naive CD8+ T cells sorted from blood. Receptors originate from a woman under 40 in good health.

The rearrangement links TRBV5-1 to TRBJ1-1, with D perhaps TRBD1 (5 bases). Trimming cost V 2 bases and J 7 bases, with 18 bases left between them. This CDR3 region has 15 residues. Germline V CDR1 and CDR2: SGHRS, YFSETQ. Here the CDR3 DNA reads TGCGCCAGCAGCTTACGAGGGACGGGAGACTATGAAGCTTTCTTT. It translates to CASSLRGTGDYEAFF.

The rearrangement joins TRBV27 to TRBJ2-7; D remains unclear. The CDR3 has 13 amino acids. The germline V gene encodes CDR1 MNHEY and CDR2 SMNVEV (reference sequence). Trimming took off 5 bases at V and 3 bases at J, with 11 bases between the two ends. CDR3 bases: TGTGCCAGCAGTCCGTCGGCTAGCTACGAGCAGTACTTC. This gives the protein CASSPSASYEQYF.

The chain recombines TRBV4-1 with TRBJ2-2; D may be TRBD2 (6 bases). The length of the CDR3 is 15 residues. Germline V gene lookup returns CDR1 MGHRA and CDR2 YSYEKL. Between the trimmed V and J ends, which lost 4 bases and 4 bases, there was a span of 13 bases. The CDR3 reads CASSPGTPSTGELFF. The CDR3 nucleotides read TGCGCCAGCAGCCCTGGGACTCCTTCCACCGGGGAGCTGTTTTTT.

The J gene is TRBJ1-5, the V gene TRBV15; 8 bases map to TRBD1. J lost 5 bases, V lost 4 bases, and 7 bases had no gene match. Germline CDR1 is LNHNV and CDR2 is YYDKDF (reference sequence). The CDR3 loop spans 15 amino acids. In DNA, the CDR3 is TGTGCCACCAGCACGGAGGACAGGGTTGATCAGCCCCAGCATTTT. It specifies CATSTEDRVDQPQHF.

The genes are TRBV6-1 and TRBJ2-1, with D maybe TRBD2 (6 bases). CDR3 length: 15 amino acids. Trimming left V 4 bases short and J 3 bases short, with 13 bases between. Germline assignment: CDR1 MNHNS and CDR2 SASEGT. CDR3 nucleotides: TGTGCCAGCAGTGTTAGCGGAACCGTCTACAATGAGCAGTTCTTC. Residues: CASSVSGTVYNEQFF.

V usage is TRBV7-9 and J usage is TRBJ2-7; TRBD2 matches at 8 bases. J lost 7 bases, V lost 4 bases, and 6 bases had no gene match. This CDR3 spans 13 amino acids. Germline V CDR1 and CDR2: SEHNR, FQNEAQ (reference sequence). The CDR3 DNA follows: TGTGCCAGCAGCTCAGCGGGGGCTCTAGAGCAGTACTTC. It translates to CASSSAGALEQYF.

The chain recombines TRBV5-1 with TRBJ2-7; tentatively, D is TRBD2 (6 bases). This CDR3 has 15 amino acids. CDR1 is SGHRS and CDR2 is YFSETQ in the germline V gene. V was trimmed by 4 bases and J by 0 bases, leaving 14 bases between them. The DNA of the CDR3 is TGCGCCAGCAGCCCTGCGGACGGGAGCTCCTACGAGCAGTACTTC. This gives the protein CASSPADGSSYEQYF.

The rearrangement links TRBV27 to TRBJ2-1; D unclear. Looked up from germline, CDR1 is MNHEY and CDR2 is SMNVEV (reference sequence). The V gene lost 1 base and the J gene lost 10 bases, with 11 bases spanning the gap. The CDR3 length is 13 residues. The chain's CDR3 is CASSLFAAREQFF. The CDR3 DNA sequence: TGTGCCAGCAGTTTATTCGCGGCCCGGGAGCAGTTCTTC.

This sequence joins TRBV18 and TRBJ2-1, with TRBD2 matching 10 bases. V trimming: 6 bases; J trimming: 6 bases; junction bases outside the gene matches: 20. This CDR3 has 19 amino acids. The germline gives CDR1 KGHSH, CDR2 LQKENI. Written as DNA, the CDR3 is TGTGCCAGCTCCGGGACTAGCGATGAAACCCCCGCACCCATCAATGAGCAGTTCTTC. The encoded protein is CASSGTSDETPAPINEQFF.

The rearrangement uses TRBV13 and TRBJ1-5; D is unresolved. The ends were cut back, 0 bases at V and 7 bases at J, with 10 bases in the middle. This CDR3 contains 14 residues. CDR1 and CDR2 (germline): PRHDT, FYEKMQ (reference sequence). The CDR3: CASSLGRRLQPQHF. CDR3 sequence (DNA): TGTGCCAGCAGCTTAGGCCGCCGGTTACAGCCCCAGCATTTT.

V usage is TRBV7-9 and J usage is TRBJ2-1, with TRBD2 identical over 9 bases. The J segment lost 7 bases and the V segment lost 5 bases, leaving 6 bases of the junction unmatched. Germline V gene sequence: CDR1 SEHNR, CDR2 FQNEAQ (reference sequence). The CDR3 is 14 amino acids. CDR3 amino acids: CASSRSGSPNEQFF. CDR3 coding DNA: TGTGCCAGCAGCCGTAGCGGGAGTCCAAATGAGCAGTTCTTC.

The J gene is TRBJ2-6, the V gene TRBV5-1; D could derive from TRBD1 or TRBD2 (6 bases each). CDR3 length: 17 amino acids. Germline V gives CDR1 SGHRS, CDR2 YFSETQ. Trimming removed 4 bases at V and 0 bases at J, with 14 bases between. The CDR3 reads CASSHREEPSGANVLTF. CDR3 bases: TGCGCCAGCAGCCACAGGGAGGAACCCTCTGGGGCCAACGTCCTGACTTTC.

V gene TRBV5-6 combines with J gene TRBJ2-5; D gene unclear. With 4 bases removed from V and 5 bases from J, the gap between germline ends came to 9 bases. The CDR3 is 12 amino acids. The germline V gene encodes CDR1 SGHDT and CDR2 YYEEEE. The CDR3 DNA reads as TGTGCCAGCAGCCGATCCGGGGAGACCCAGTACTTC. Its translation is CASSRSGETQYF.

The chain uses TRBV28 and TRBJ1-5; weak D call: TRBD1 (5 bases). V shed 5 bases and J shed 2 bases, with 13 bases lying between them. This CDR3 region has 15 residues. The germline gives CDR1 MDHEN, CDR2 SYDVKM. CDR3 region: CASSKIGVGNQPQHF. The CDR3 coding sequence is TGTGCCAGCAGTAAAATAGGGGTTGGCAATCAGCCCCAGCATTTT.

V is TRBV2 and J is TRBJ2-5, with TRBD1 matching 7 bases. Germline V gives CDR1 SNHLY, CDR2 FYNNEI. This CDR3 is built from 13 residues. After removal of 10 bases from V and 2 bases from J, the junction contained 7 bases not matched to a gene. CDR3 sequence: CATRDSWQETQYF. DNA for the CDR3: TGTGCCACCAGGGACAGCTGGCAAGAGACCCAGTACTTC.

Concerning this clone: The sample carries other DNA sequences with the same CDR3. V and J are TRBV5-1 and TRBJ2-2; 7 bases map to TRBD2. The CDR3 spans 13 residues. V shed 4 bases and J 4 bases; nucleotides not matched to a gene: 1. Germline CDR1 reads SGHRS; CDR2 reads YFSETQ. CDR3 in DNA: TGCGCCAGCAGCCCGGGGGGCACCGGGGAGCTGTTTTTT. It encodes CASSPGGTGELFF.

This clone was detected only a few times. The V gene is TRBV29-1, the J gene TRBJ1-2, with D uncertain. Germline assignment: CDR1 SQVTM and CDR2 ANQGSEA. V was cut by 8 bases and J by 6 bases, with 4 bases left in between. The CDR3 has 8 amino acids. The CDR3, as DNA: TGCAGCTCCGATGGCTACACCTTC. This translates into CSSDGYTF.

The chain couples TRBV5-4 to TRBJ2-3; 8 nucleotides match TRBD2. V was pared by 1 base and J by 4 bases, with 5 bases of the junction left unmatched. Germline CDR1 is SGHNT and CDR2 is YYREEE (reference sequence). The CDR3 runs to 15 residues. The CDR3 protein is CASSLTLAVPDTQYF. Written as DNA, the CDR3 is TGTGCCAGCAGCTTGACACTAGCGGTTCCAGATACGCAGTATTTT.

J is TRBJ2-1 and V is TRBV6-1, with D possibly TRBD1 on 5 matching bases. CDR1 and CDR2 from the germline V gene are MNHNS and SASEGT. V dropped 4 bases and J dropped 0 bases, with 10 bases sitting between them. This CDR3 contains 15 residues. The CDR3 sequence: CASSAGDSSYNEQFF. CDR3 sequence (DNA): TGTGCCAGCAGTGCGGGCGACAGCTCCTACAATGAGCAGTTCTTC.

The chain has TRBV29-1 and TRBJ2-3; possible D gene TRBD2, 6 bases. Germline V gene sequence: CDR1 SQVTM, CDR2 ANQGSEA. This CDR3 comprises 13 residues. The V end lost 6 bases, the J end lost 4 bases, and 14 bases lay between the germline ends. CDR3 bases: TGCAGCGTGATAACTAGGGAGGCAGATACGCAGTATTTT. This encodes CSVITREADTQYF.

V and J are TRBV7-2 and TRBJ2-7; 8 positions agree with TRBD2. Germline loops: CDR1 SGHTA, CDR2 FQGNSA. V shed 5 bases, J shed 2 bases, and the junction held 8 bases outside the gene matches. The CDR3 runs to 15 residues. CDR3 nucleotide sequence: TGTGCCAGCAGCGACAGCGGGAGCCCCCCCTACGAGCAGTACTTC. It encodes CASSDSGSPPYEQYF.

The gene calls are TRBV27 and TRBJ2-7; 7 bases map to TRBD1. Per germline, CDR1 MNHEY and CDR2 SMNVEV (reference sequence). The CDR3 is 15 amino acids. V trimming: 3 bases; J trimming: 2 bases; junction bases outside the gene matches: 7. CDR3 amino acids: CASSLGAGTAYEQYF. Here the CDR3 DNA reads TGTGCCAGCAGTTTGGGAGCCGGGACAGCCTACGAGCAGTACTTC.

V is TRBV14 and J is TRBJ1-1; possible D gene TRBD1, 6 bases. With 5 bases removed from V and 6 bases from J, the gap between germline ends came to 16 bases. CDR1 is SGHDN, CDR2 FVKESK, per germline. This CDR3 is built from 14 residues. The chain's CDR3 is CASSFFGGRPEAFF. The CDR3 DNA follows: TGTGCCAGCAGCTTTTTTGGGGGCCGCCCTGAAGCTTTCTTT.

The genes are TRBV27 and TRBJ2-1, with D possibly TRBD2 on 6 matching bases. V dropped 5 bases and J dropped 4 bases, with 15 bases sitting between them. CDR3 length: 15 amino acids. Germline loops: CDR1 MNHEY, CDR2 SMNVEV (reference sequence). The CDR3 DNA follows: TGTGCCAGCAGTCTCCCGGGACTCACATACAATGAGCAGTTCTTC. This encodes CASSLPGLTYNEQFF.

The V gene is TRBV27, the J gene TRBJ2-2, with unresolved D. The V gene lost 5 bases and the J gene lost 6 bases, with 19 bases spanning the gap. Germline V gives CDR1 MNHEY, CDR2 SMNVEV (reference sequence). The CDR3 has 16 amino acids. The chain's CDR3 is CASSVTPPFSPGELFF. In DNA form, the CDR3 reads TGTGCCAGCAGTGTTACCCCGCCGTTTTCCCCCGGGGAGCTGTTTTTT.

V is TRBV5-6 and J is TRBJ1-3; D gene ambiguous. The germline V and J ends were trimmed by 4 bases and 7 bases, with 21 bases remaining between them. CDR3 length: 16 residues. Germline CDR1 is SGHDT and CDR2 is YYEEEE. In DNA, the CDR3 is TGTGCCAGCAGCGGGAGCTCCGGGGTCATCCGGAACACCATATATTTT. This translates into CASSGSSGVIRNTIYF.

The V call is TRBV6-5, the J call TRBJ2-5; tentatively, D is TRBD1 or TRBD2 (6 bases each). V lost 3 bases, J lost 2 bases, and 10 bases lay in between. CDR3 length equals 14 residues. Per the germline V gene, CDR1 is MNHEY and CDR2 is SVGAGI. Here the CDR3 DNA reads TGTGCCAGCAGTTATGAGGGGGGACAAGAGACCCAGTACTTC. Translating gives CASSYEGGQETQYF.

The chain employs TRBV5-1 and TRBJ2-5; 7 bases agree with TRBD2. This CDR3 has 16 residues. With 4 bases clipped from V and 7 bases from J, the junction kept 16 bases outside the gene matches. Germline values: CDR1 SGHRS, CDR2 YFSETQ. The CDR3 DNA sequence: TGCGCCAGCAGCCCGTCTAGCGGTCTTAAAGGGCGGACCCAGTACTTC. It encodes CASSPSSGLKGRTQYF.

The chain recombines TRBV6-5 with TRBJ2-1; a possible D gene is TRBD2 (5 bases). CDR1 and CDR2 (germline): MNHEY, SVGAGI. V lost 2 bases to trimming and J lost 3 bases, with 11 bases between them. CDR3 length equals 15 residues. The CDR3 nucleotides are TGTGCCAGCAGTTACAGCAGCGGAGTCTACAATGAGCAGTTCTTC. This codes for CASSYSSGVYNEQFF.

DNA for the CDR3: TGTGCCAGCACCAGACTAGCGGGCTCGTACAATGAGCAGTTCTTC. Translating gives CASTRLAGSYNEQFF. The chain is built from TRBV13 and TRBJ2-1; 10 bases map to TRBD2. The CDR3 runs 15 residues. After removal of 7 bases from V and 4 bases from J, the junction contained 7 bases not matched to a gene. The germline gives CDR1 PRHDT, CDR2 FYEKMQ (reference sequence).

V is TRBV27 and J is TRBJ2-3, with D uncertain. Trimming cost V 0 bases and J 4 bases, with 14 bases left between them. From germline, CDR1 is MNHEY and CDR2 SMNVEV (reference sequence). The CDR3 is 16 amino acids. The CDR3 here is CASSLSIQPTADTQYF. In DNA form, the CDR3 reads TGTGCCAGCAGTTTATCGATACAGCCCACAGCAGATACGCAGTATTTT.

This clone occurred once. This chain connects TRBV4-2 to TRBJ2-7; D gene ambiguous. This CDR3 contains 14 residues. With 0 bases removed from V and 0 bases from J, the gap between germline ends came to 6 bases. Germline V CDR1 and CDR2: LGHNA, YNFKEQ. CDR3 in DNA: TGTGCCAGCAGCCAAGAGGCTATCTCCTACGAGCAGTACTTC. Its protein is CASSQEAISYEQYF.